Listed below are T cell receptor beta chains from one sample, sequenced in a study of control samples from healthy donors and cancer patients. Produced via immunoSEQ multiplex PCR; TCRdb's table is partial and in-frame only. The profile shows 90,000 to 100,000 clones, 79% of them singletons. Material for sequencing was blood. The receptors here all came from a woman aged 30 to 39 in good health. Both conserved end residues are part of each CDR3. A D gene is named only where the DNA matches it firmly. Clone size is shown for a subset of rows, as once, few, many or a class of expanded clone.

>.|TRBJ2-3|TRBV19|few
TGTGCCAGTAGTTACAGCGGTACGCAGTATTTT
CASSYSGTQYF
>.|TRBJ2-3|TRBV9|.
TGTGCCAGCAGCGTTTCGGGACGCACAGATACGCAGTATTTT
CASSVSGRTDTQYF
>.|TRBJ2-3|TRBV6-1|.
TGTGCCAGCAGTGAAACCCCGGGCGGGGATAGCACAGATACGCAGTATTTT
CASSETPGGDSTDTQYF
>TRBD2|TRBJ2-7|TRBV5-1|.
TGCGCCAGCAGCTTAACAGCGGGGTCAAGGGAGCAGTACTTC
CASSLTAGSREQYF
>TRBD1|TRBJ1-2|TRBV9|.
TGTGCCAGCAGCGTTCCGGGACAGGGGCCCCCTAACTATGGCTACACCTTC
CASSVPGQGPPNYGYTF
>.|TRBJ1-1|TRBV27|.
TGTGCCAGCATCGCGTCCTGGGAAAACACTGAAGCTTTCTTT
CASIASWENTEAFF
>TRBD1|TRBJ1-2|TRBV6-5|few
TGTGCCAGCAGTCTTCTTGGGACAGGGGTCGACACCTTC
CASSLLGTGVDTF
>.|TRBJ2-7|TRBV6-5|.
TGTGCCAGCAGCAGTTGGGACGAGCAGTACTTC
CASSSWDEQYF
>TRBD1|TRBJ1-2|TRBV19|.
TGTGCCAGTAGTATTGTTTCCGGACAGGGGAACTATGGCTACACCTTC
CASSIVSGQGNYGYTF
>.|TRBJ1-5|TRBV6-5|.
TGTGCCAGCAGGTCGGGATGGCAGCAGGATCAGCCCCAGCATTTT
CASRSGWQQDQPQHF
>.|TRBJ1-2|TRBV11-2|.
TGTGCCAGCAGCTTAGTACGCCGAGTCGGCTATGGCTACACCTTC
CASSLVRRVGYGYTF
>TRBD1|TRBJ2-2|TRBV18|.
TGTGCCAGCTCACCAACAGGGGGAAAAACCGGGGAGCTGTTTTTT
CASSPTGGKTGELFF
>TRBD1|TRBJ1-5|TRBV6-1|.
TGTGCCAGCAGTGCCTTGGGACAGTTTTTCAATCAGCCCCAGCATTTT
CASSALGQFFNQPQHF
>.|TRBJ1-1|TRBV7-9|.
TGTGCCAGCAACAGAGCGGGGGACACTGAAGCTTTCTTT
CASNRAGDTEAFF
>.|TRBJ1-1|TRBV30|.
TGTGCCTGGAGAAGGACAGATCTTAACACTGAAGCTTTCTTT
CAWRRTDLNTEAFF
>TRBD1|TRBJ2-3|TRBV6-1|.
TGTGCCAGCAGTGAAGCGCCGGACAGGGCTACAGATACGCAGTATTTT
CASSEAPDRATDTQYF
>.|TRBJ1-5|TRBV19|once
TGTGCCAGTATGGTGCAGTATGGGAATCAGCCCCAGCATTTT
CASMVQYGNQPQHF
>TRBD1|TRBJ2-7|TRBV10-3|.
TGTGCCATCAGTGAGTCTACAGGGGGGACGTACGAGCAGTACTTC
CAISESTGGTYEQYF
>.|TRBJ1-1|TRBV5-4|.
TGTGCCAGCAGGGCAGGGGTGTCTGGTAACACTGAAGCTTTCTTT
CASRAGVSGNTEAFF
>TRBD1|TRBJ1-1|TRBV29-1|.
TGCAGCGTTAAGACAGGGCTCACTGAAGCTTTCTTT
CSVKTGLTEAFF
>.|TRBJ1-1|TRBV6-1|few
TGTGCCAGCAGTGAAGCCCGGGGGGCCGCTGAAGCTTTCTTT
CASSEARGAAEAFF
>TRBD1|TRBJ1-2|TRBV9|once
TGTGCCAGCAGCGTTGAGACAGGGGGTATGGGCTATGGCTACACCTTC
CASSVETGGMGYGYTF
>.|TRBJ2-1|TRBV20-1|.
TGCAGTGCTGGCGGATCAGGGCAGTTCTTC
CSAGGSGQFF
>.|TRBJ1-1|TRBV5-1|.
TGCGCCAGCAGGTTGGGGGGTTCGAACACTGAAGCTTTCTTT
CASRLGGSNTEAFF
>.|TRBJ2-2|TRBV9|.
TGTGCCAGCAGCGCGGGGTCATCCAGCGGGGAGCTGTTTTTT
CASSAGSSSGELFF
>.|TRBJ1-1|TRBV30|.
TGTGCCTATACCCGGGGGACTGAAGCTTTCTTT
CAYTRGTEAFF
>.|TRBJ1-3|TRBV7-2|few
TGTGCCAGCAGCTCCCCCCCCGGAAACACCATATATTTT
CASSSPPGNTIYF
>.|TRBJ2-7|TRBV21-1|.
TGTGCCAGCAGCATATGGTGCAGGGGATGCGAGCAGTACTTC
CASSIWCRGCEQYF
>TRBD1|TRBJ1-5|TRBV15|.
TGTGCCACCAGCAGGGAACCAGGGGGCAGGCAGCCCCAGCATTTT
CATSREPGGRQPQHF
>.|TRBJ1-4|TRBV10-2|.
TGCGCCAGCAGCGGAGAGTGGGGGATAAGGGAAAAACTGTTTTTT
CASSGEWGIREKLFF
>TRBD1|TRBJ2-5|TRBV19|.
TGTGCCAGTAGTATAGATCGACAGGGGGCCAAAGAGACCCAGTACTTC
CASSIDRQGAKETQYF
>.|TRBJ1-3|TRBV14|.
TGTGCCAGCAGCCAAACAGGGATCGGAGGAAACACCATATATTTT
CASSQTGIGGNTIYF
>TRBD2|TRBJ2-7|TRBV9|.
TGTGCCAGCAGCGTAGGAGGCGGGGGGGCCCACGAGCAGTACTTC
CASSVGGGGAHEQYF
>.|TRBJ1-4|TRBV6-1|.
TGTGCCAGCAGGGAAGGGGGGTTGAAGGGAAACGGCCCCCTGTTTTTT
CASREGGLKGNGPLFF
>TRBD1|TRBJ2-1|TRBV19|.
TGTGCCAGTAGTACCCCACCGGGACAGGGCCCAAATGAGCAGTTCTTC
CASSTPPGQGPNEQFF
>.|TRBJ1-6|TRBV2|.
TGTGCCAGCAGTGAAGACAATTCACCCCTCCACTTT
CASSEDNSPLHF
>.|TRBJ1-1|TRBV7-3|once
TGTGCCAGCAGCTTAATGGCCCGGAACACTGAAGCTTTCTTT
CASSLMARNTEAFF
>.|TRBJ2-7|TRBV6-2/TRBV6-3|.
TGTGCCAGCAGTCCGTCGGACAGACTCTACGAGCAGTACTTC
CASSPSDRLYEQYF
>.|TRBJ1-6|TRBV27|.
TGTGCCAGCAGTTTAAAGGTCGTCAGGGGAAACTCGTATAATTCACCCCTCCACTTT
CASSLKVVRGNSYNSPLHF
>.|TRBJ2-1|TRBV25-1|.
TGTGCCAGCAGTGAATTGGTGGGGCATGAGCAGTTCTTC
CASSELVGHEQFF